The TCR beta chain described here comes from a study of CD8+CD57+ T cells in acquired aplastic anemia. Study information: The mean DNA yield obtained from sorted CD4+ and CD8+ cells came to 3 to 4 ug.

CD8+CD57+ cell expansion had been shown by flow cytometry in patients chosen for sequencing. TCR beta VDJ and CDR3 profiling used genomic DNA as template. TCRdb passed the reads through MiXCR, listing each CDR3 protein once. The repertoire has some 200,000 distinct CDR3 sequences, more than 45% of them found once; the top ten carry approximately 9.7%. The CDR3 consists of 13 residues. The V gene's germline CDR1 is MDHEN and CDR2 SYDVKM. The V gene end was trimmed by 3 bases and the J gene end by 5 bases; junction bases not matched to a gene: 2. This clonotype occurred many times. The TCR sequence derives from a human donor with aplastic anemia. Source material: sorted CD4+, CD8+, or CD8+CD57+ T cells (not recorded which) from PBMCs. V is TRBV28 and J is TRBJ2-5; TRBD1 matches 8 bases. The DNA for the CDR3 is TGTGCCAGCAGTTTTAACAGGGGGGAGACCCAGTACTTC. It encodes CASSFNRGETQYF.